The entry below describes one TCR beta chain. The CDR3 loop spans 13 amino acids. The germline V gene has CDR1 LNHDA and CDR2 SQIVND (reference sequence). Between the trimmed V and J ends, which lost 3 bases and 1 base, there was a span of 6 bases. The data were obtained in a study of blood T cell repertoires in COVID-19. Some clones are missing from TCRdb's copy, which holds only in-frame ones; the method was immunoSEQ multiplex PCR. Among around 280,000 clones listed, 90% were seen once. This clonotype originated in a woman between 18 and 30 years old with acute COVID-19. Material: PBMCs or T cells enriched from blood (not recorded which). V usage is TRBV19 and J usage is TRBJ1-2, with unresolved D. The CDR3 coding sequence is TGTGCCAGTAGTATCTCGGTTAACTATGGCTACACCTTC. Translation gives CASSISVNYGYTF.